This T cell receptor (beta chain) was recovered during a study of cytomegalovirus exposure and HLA in healthy donors. Study results and caveats: There were 150 to 200 TCR beta chains listed as cytomegalovirus-associated. Reportedly, cytomegalovirus status was diagnosed with high sensitivity and specificity. Most observed TCR sequences were rare, whereas some public TCRs were detected in many donors.

As regards this clone: Its antigen is undetermined.

Profiling relied on immunoSEQ multiplex PCR, and the TCRdb table lists in-frame clones only, not all of them. The top ten clones hold 3.5% to 4.5% of a sample with fewer than 200,000 clones, roughly 91% of them seen once. Germline CDR1 reads SNHLY; CDR2 reads FYNNEI. The CDR3 covers 12 residues. The ends were cut back, 6 bases at V and 6 bases at J, with 9 bases in the middle. This chain joins TRBV2 and TRBJ1-5; the D gene is possibly TRBD1 (5 bases). The material sequenced was PBMCs. The receptor was isolated from a young man in good health and CMV-seropositive. CDR3 amino acids: CASSGGAQPQHF. The DNA of the CDR3 is TGTGCCAGCAGCGGGGGTGCTCAGCCCCAGCATTTT.